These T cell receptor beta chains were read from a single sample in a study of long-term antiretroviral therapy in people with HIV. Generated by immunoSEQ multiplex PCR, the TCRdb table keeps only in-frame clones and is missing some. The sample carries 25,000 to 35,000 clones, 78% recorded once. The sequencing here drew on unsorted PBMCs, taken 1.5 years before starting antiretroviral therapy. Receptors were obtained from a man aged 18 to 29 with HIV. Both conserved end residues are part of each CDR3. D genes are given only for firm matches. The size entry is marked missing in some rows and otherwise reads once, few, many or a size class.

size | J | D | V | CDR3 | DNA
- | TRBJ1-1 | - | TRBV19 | CASSALWTEAFF | TGTGCCAGTAGTGCCTTATGGACTGAAGCTTTCTTT
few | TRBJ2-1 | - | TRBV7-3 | CASSLISDIANEQFF | TGTGCCAGCAGCTTAATATCCGACATAGCGAATGAGCAGTTCTTC
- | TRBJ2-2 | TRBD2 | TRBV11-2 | CASREGLAGPGELFF | TGTGCCAGCAGGGAAGGACTAGCGGGACCCGGGGAGCTGTTTTTT
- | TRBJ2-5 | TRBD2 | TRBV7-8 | CASSLAGLAGAKTQYF | TGTGCCAGCAGCTTAGCGGGACTAGCGGGAGCTAAGACCCAGTACTTC
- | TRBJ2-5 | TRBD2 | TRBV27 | CASKRDGAGETQYF | TGTGCCAGCAAGCGGGACGGAGCAGGGGAGACCCAGTACTTC
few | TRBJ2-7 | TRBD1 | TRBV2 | CASSDSGQGRDEQYF | TGTGCCAGCAGTGATTCGGGACAGGGGCGCGACGAGCAGTACTTC
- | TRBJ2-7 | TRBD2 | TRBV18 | CASSPREGSYEQYF | TGTGCCAGCTCACCCCGGGAGGGCTCCTACGAGCAGTACTTC
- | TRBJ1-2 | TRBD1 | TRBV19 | CASMGTGIYGYTF | TGTGCCAGTATGGGGACAGGGATCTATGGCTACACCTTC
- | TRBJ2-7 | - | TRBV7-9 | CASSSGRYEQYF | TGTGCCAGCAGCTCAGGGCGCTACGAGCAGTACTTC
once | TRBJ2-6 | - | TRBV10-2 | CASSEFPALSGANVLTF | TGCGCCAGCAGTGAGTTTCCAGCCCTCTCTGGGGCCAACGTCCTGACTTTC
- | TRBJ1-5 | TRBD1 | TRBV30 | CAWSRQGRQPQHF | TGTGCCTGGAGCCGACAGGGACGTCAGCCCCAGCATTTT
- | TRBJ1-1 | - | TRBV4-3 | CASSQEVLALNTEAFF | TGCGCCAGCAGCCAAGAAGTTCTGGCCCTGAACACTGAAGCTTTCTTT
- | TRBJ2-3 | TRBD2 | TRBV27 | CASTLAGAITDTQYF | TGTGCCAGCACCCTAGCGGGGGCAATCACAGATACGCAGTATTTT